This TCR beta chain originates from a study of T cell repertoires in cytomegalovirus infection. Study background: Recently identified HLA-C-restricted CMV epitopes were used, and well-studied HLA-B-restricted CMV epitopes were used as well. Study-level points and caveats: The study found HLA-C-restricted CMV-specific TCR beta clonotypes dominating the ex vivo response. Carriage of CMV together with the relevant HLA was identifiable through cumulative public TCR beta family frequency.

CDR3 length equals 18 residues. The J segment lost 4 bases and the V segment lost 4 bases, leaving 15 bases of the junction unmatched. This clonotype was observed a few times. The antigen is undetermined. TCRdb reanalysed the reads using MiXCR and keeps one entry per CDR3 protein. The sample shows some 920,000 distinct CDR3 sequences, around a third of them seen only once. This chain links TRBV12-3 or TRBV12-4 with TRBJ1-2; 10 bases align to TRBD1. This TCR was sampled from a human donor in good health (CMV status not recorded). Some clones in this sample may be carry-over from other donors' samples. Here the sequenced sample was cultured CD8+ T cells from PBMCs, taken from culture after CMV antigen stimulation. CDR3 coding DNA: TGTGCCAGCAGTTCCCGGGACAGGGGTCCCCTCCTAGTCTATGGCTACACCTTC. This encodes CASSSRDRGPLLVYGYTF.